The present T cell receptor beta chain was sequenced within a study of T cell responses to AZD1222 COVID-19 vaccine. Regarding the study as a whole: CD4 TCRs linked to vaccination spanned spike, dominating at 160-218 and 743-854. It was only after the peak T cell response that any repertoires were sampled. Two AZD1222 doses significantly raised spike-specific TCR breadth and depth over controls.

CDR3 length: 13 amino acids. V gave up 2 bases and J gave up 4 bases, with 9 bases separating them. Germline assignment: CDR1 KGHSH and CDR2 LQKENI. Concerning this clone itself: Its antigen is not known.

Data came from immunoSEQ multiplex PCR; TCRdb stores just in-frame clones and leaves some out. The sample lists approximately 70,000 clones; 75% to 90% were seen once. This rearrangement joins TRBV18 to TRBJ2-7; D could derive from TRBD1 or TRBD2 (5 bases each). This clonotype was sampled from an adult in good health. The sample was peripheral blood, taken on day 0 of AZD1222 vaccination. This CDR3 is CASSPLGDYEQYF. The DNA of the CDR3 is TGTGCCAGCTCACCATTGGGGGATTACGAGCAGTACTTC.